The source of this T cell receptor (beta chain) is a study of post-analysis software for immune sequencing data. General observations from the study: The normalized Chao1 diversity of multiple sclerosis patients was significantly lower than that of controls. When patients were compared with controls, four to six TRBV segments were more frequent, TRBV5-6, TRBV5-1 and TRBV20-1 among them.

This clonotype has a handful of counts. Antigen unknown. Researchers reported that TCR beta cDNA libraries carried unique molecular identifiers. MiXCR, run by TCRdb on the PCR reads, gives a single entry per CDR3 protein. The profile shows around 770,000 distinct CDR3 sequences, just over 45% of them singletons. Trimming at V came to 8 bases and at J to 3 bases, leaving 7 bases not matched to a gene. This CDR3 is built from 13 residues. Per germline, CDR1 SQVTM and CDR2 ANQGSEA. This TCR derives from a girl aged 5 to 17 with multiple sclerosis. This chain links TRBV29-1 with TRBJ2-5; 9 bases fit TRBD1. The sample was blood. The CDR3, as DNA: TGCAGCATCCGGGACAGGGTAAAAGAGACCCAGTACTTC. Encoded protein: CSIRDRVKETQYF.